A selection of T cell receptor beta chains follows, all from one sample in a study of cytomegalovirus exposure and HLA in healthy donors. TCRdb's copy holds only in-frame clones and misses some; the assay was immunoSEQ multiplex PCR. This sample contains 120,000 to 150,000 clones. The sample comprised PBMCs. The receptors derive from a woman between 18 and 30 years old in good health and CMV-seronegative. Each CDR3 is given with its conserved first and last residue. A D gene is named only where the DNA matches it firmly.

D	V	J	DNA	CDR3
TRBD2	TRBV4-1	TRBJ2-7	TGCGCCAGCAGCCTACGACTAGCGGAATACGAGCAGTACTTC	CASSLRLAEYEQYF
-	TRBV15	TRBJ2-1	TGTGCCACCAGCCTCCGGGCCAGGGTCGACGATGAGCAGTTCTTC	CATSLRARVDDEQFF
TRBD1	TRBV6-5	TRBJ1-2	TGTGCCAGCAGTTACTCAACAGGGGCGACTAACTATGGCTACACCTTC	CASSYSTGATNYGYTF
-	TRBV4-1	TRBJ1-5	TGCGCCAGCAGCCAAGTCGGGTCCAGCAATCAGCCCCAGCATTTT	CASSQVGSSNQPQHF
-	TRBV18	TRBJ1-1	TGTGCCAGCTCACCAGGGACACCAAACACTGAAGCTTTCTTT	CASSPGTPNTEAFF
-	TRBV21-1	TRBJ1-1	TGTGCCAGCAGCAAAAGACCAAAGACAGCAAGTGAAGCTTTCTTT	CASSKRPKTASEAFF
-	TRBV30	TRBJ2-4	TGTGCCTGGAGTAGGTCTATGGGCGTCAACATTCAGTACTTC	CAWSRSMGVNIQYF
TRBD1	TRBV7-9	TRBJ1-1	TGTGCCAGCAGTTCCCTGACAGGGGCGAACACTGAAGCTTTCTTT	CASSSLTGANTEAFF
TRBD1	TRBV5-4	TRBJ2-7	TGTGCCAGCAGCGTTACCGGGACAGGGGTGAGCGAGCAGTACTTC	CASSVTGTGVSEQYF
TRBD1	TRBV7-3	TRBJ2-2	TGTGCCAGCAGCCGATGGGACAGGGTGAACACCGGGGAGCTGTTTTTT	CASSRWDRVNTGELFF
TRBD2	TRBV5-5	TRBJ2-2	TGTGCCAGCAGCTTGGGAACGGGAGGGCGTACCCGGGAGCTGTTTTTT	CASSLGTGGRTRELFF
-	TRBV5-1	TRBJ1-3	TGCGCCAGCAGCCATGGGCTCCAGGGAAACACCATATATTTT	CASSHGLQGNTIYF
-	TRBV19	TRBJ1-2	TGTGCCAGTTTTCAAAATTATGGCTACACCTTC	CASFQNYGYTF
-	TRBV27	TRBJ2-7	TGTGCCAGCAGTTTGAGGGCCCTCACTTACGAGCAGTACTTC	CASSLRALTYEQYF
TRBD1	TRBV11-3	TRBJ1-1	TGTGCCAGCAGCTTACAGGGGGGGAACACTGAAGCTTTCTTT	CASSLQGGNTEAFF
TRBD1	TRBV7-9	TRBJ1-2	TGTGCCAGCAGCTTAGCGCCTACGGCCCTGAGGGGGCGGGATGGCTACACCTTC	CASSLAPTALRGRDGYTF
TRBD1	TRBV5-8	TRBJ1-3	TGTGCCAGCAGCTGGACAGGGGCTGGAAACACCATATATTTT	CASSWTGAGNTIYF
-	TRBV11-2	TRBJ1-1	TGTGCCAGCAGCTTAGACAGGGTGAATATGAACACTGAAGCTTTCTTT	CASSLDRVNMNTEAFF
-	TRBV5-1	TRBJ2-2	TGCGCCAGCTACCATCCCGGGACAAGAACCGGGGAGCTGTTTTTT	CASYHPGTRTGELFF
-	TRBV9	TRBJ1-2	TGTGCCAGCAGCGCCCAACAGGGCCCTTTCGACTATGGCTACACCTTC	CASSAQQGPFDYGYTF
TRBD2	TRBV7-6	TRBJ2-2	TGTGCCAGCACCTCCTCCCCCCCTCTAGCGGTGAACACCGGGGAGCTGTTTTTT	CASTSSPPLAVNTGELFF
TRBD1	TRBV19	TRBJ1-4	TGTGCCAGTGGGGGACAGGGAGGGGAAAAACTGTTTTTT	CASGGQGGEKLFF
-	TRBV15	TRBJ1-3	TGTGCCACCAGCAGAGTTGGGGCGGTTAGCTCTGGAAACACCATATATTTT	CATSRVGAVSSGNTIYF
-	TRBV7-2	TRBJ2-5	TGTGCCAGCAGCCCCTCGTACCAAGAGACCCAGTACTTC	CASSPSYQETQYF